Listed below are T cell receptor beta chains from one sample, sequenced in a study of radiation and T cells in renal cell carcinoma. Assay used: immunoSEQ multiplex PCR; TCRdb lists only in-frame clones, some missing. Here the sample spans some 150,000 clones, roughly 83% being singletons. The sequenced sample was blood, obtained from a patient whose treatment included radiotherapy and nephrectomy. These receptors all come from a woman between 45 and 65 years old with renal cell carcinoma. Each CDR3 is given with its conserved first and last residue. The D gene is left open where the match is weak. Where a row states a size, it is once, few, many or the class of an expanded clone; other rows omit it.

D,J,V,size,DNA,CDR3
NA,TRBJ1-2,TRBV5-1,once,TGCGCCAGCACCTTGGAAGGGGGGGCTAACTATGGCTACACCTTC,CASTLEGGANYGYTF
NA,TRBJ1-5,TRBV19,NA,TGTGCCAGTAGTAAACCAGGGTTGCATCAGCCCCAGCATTTT,CASSKPGLHQPQHF
NA,TRBJ2-2,TRBV9,NA,TGTGCCAGCAGCGTGAGCCTGGGGGGACGGAACACCGGGGAGCTGTTTTTT,CASSVSLGGRNTGELFF
TRBD1,TRBJ1-2,TRBV4-2,few,TGTGCCAGCAGCCAAGCGGACAGGGGCGGCTACACCTTC,CASSQADRGGYTF
NA,TRBJ1-2,TRBV30,NA,TGTGCCTGGAGCGTAGGTCGGGGTTCGGGTGGCTACACCTTC,CAWSVGRGSGGYTF
NA,TRBJ1-5,TRBV7-2,NA,TGTGCCAGTTCCGGGACCGCTAGCAATCAGCCCCAGCATTTT,CASSGTASNQPQHF
NA,TRBJ1-1,TRBV6-6,NA,TGTGCCAGCAGTCACCAAGACCGGGGATTACAGACTGAAGCTTTCTTT,CASSHQDRGLQTEAFF
NA,TRBJ1-1,TRBV6-1,few,TGTGCCAGCAGGGTGGGAACGAGCAACACTGAAGCTTTCTTT,CASRVGTSNTEAFF
TRBD2,TRBJ2-1,TRBV4-2,NA,TGTGCCAGCAGCCCGGGCACTAGCGGGCCTTACAATGAGCAGTTCTTC,CASSPGTSGPYNEQFF
NA,TRBJ1-6,TRBV5-6,NA,TGTGCCAGCAGCTTGATACAGGTGGGGTCACCCCTCCACTTT,CASSLIQVGSPLHF
TRBD2,TRBJ2-7,TRBV4-2,NA,TGTGCCAGCAGCCAAATGTTCGGCGGGAGAGCCTACGAGCAGTACTTC,CASSQMFGGRAYEQYF
NA,TRBJ2-5,TRBV2,NA,TGTGCCAGCACTCTATATGTCCGGGAGACCCAGTACTTC,CASTLYVRETQYF
NA,TRBJ1-1,TRBV7-2,NA,TGTGCCAGCAGCTTAGTACAGAACACTGAAGCTTTCTTT,CASSLVQNTEAFF
TRBD1,TRBJ2-7,TRBV5-4,NA,TGTGCCAGCAGCCCGACGACAGGGGGGAACTCCTACGAGCAGTACTTC,CASSPTTGGNSYEQYF
NA,TRBJ1-1,TRBV7-2,NA,TGTGCCAGCAGCTTGGGGGTGGCTGAAGCTTTCTTT,CASSLGVAEAFF
NA,TRBJ2-5,TRBV5-1,NA,TGCGCCAGCAGCTTGTGGACAGCACAAGAGACCCAGTACTTC,CASSLWTAQETQYF
NA,TRBJ2-7,TRBV6-1,NA,TGTGCCAGCAGTGATAACAGGGCCTACGAGCAGTACTTC,CASSDNRAYEQYF
TRBD1,TRBJ1-1,TRBV7-2,few,TGTGCCAGCAGCTTAGCGCTGGCAGGGGGGACTGAAGCTTTCTTT,CASSLALAGGTEAFF
TRBD1,TRBJ1-1,TRBV10-1,NA,TGCGCCAGGGGACAGGGGATAGACACTGAAGCTTTCTTT,CARGQGIDTEAFF
TRBD1,TRBJ2-1,TRBV5-1,NA,TGCGCCAGCAGCATCGGGACAGGGGGAGATGAGCAGTTCTTC,CASSIGTGGDEQFF
NA,TRBJ1-2,TRBV5-1,NA,TGCGCCAGCAGCTCCGGGGCCACCTATGGCTACACCTTC,CASSSGATYGYTF
NA,TRBJ1-1,TRBV7-2,NA,TGTGCCAGCAGCTTAAGGACGGTGAACACTGAAGCTTTCTTT,CASSLRTVNTEAFF
NA,TRBJ1-3,TRBV9,NA,TGTGCCAGCAGCGTAGTGGGCACCTCTGGAAACACCATATATTTT,CASSVVGTSGNTIYF
NA,TRBJ2-1,TRBV7-2,NA,TGTGCCAGCAGCGAGTACGGGAGTAGTTACAATGAGCAGTTCTTC,CASSEYGSSYNEQFF
NA,TRBJ2-6,TRBV23-1,NA,TGCGCCAGCCCAGTCTTCCTGACTTTC,CASPVFLTF
NA,TRBJ1-2,TRBV9,NA,TGTGCCAGCAGCGGGTCGCAGGCTAGTGGCTATGGCTACACCTTC,CASSGSQASGYGYTF
NA,TRBJ2-7,TRBV5-1,NA,TGCGCCAGCAGAGACATACAGGGATCCGAGCAGTACTTC,CASRDIQGSEQYF
NA,TRBJ1-1,TRBV6-5,once,TGTGCCAGCAGTCTTAAGGAGCCTAACACTGAAGCTTTCTTT,CASSLKEPNTEAFF
NA,TRBJ1-1,TRBV9,NA,TGTGCCAGCAGCGTAAGCCCATGGTTGGGGAACACTGAAGCTTTCTTT,CASSVSPWLGNTEAFF
NA,TRBJ2-7,TRBV7-9,NA,TGTGCCAGCAGCTTTACCCAGGCCTACGAGCAGTACTTC,CASSFTQAYEQYF
TRBD2,TRBJ2-1,TRBV2,NA,TGTGCCAGCAGTGATCGACTAGCGGGAGGCAATCAGTTCTTC,CASSDRLAGGNQFF
TRBD1,TRBJ1-6,TRBV6-5,NA,TGTGCCAGCAGTTACGAGGGGGACAGGGTTTCACCCCTCCACTTT,CASSYEGDRVSPLHF
TRBD1,TRBJ1-1,TRBV5-6,NA,TGTGCCAGCAGGACTCAGGGGGCGAACACTGAAGCTTTCTTT,CASRTQGANTEAFF
NA,TRBJ1-1,TRBV5-1,NA,TGCGCCAGCAGCGTTGGGAAGAACACTGAAGCTTTCTTT,CASSVGKNTEAFF
NA,TRBJ2-7,TRBV5-4,NA,TGCGCCAGCAGCCAAAACACAGGACCCTCCTACGAGCAGTACTTC,CASSQNTGPSYEQYF
TRBD2,TRBJ2-1,TRBV7-2,NA,TGTGCCAGCAGCTTATCCCTCTCGGGAGGGCGGCGCAATGAGCAGTTCTTC,CASSLSLSGGRRNEQFF
NA,TRBJ1-2,TRBV27,NA,TGTGCCAGCAGTTCTTCAGGGCACTATGGCTACACCTTC,CASSSSGHYGYTF
NA,TRBJ2-5,TRBV6-5,NA,TGTGCCAGCAGTTACGCGGGTCGGGTGTCGACCCAGTACTTC,CASSYAGRVSTQYF
NA,TRBJ1-5,TRBV19,few,TGTGCCAGTAGTATCGCGAGGGGCAATCAGCCCCAGCATTTT,CASSIARGNQPQHF
TRBD1,TRBJ1-5,TRBV4-2,NA,TGTGCCAGCAGCCAAGACCAGACAGGGGGATTTGCAAGTCAGCCCCAGCATTTT,CASSQDQTGGFASQPQHF
TRBD2,TRBJ2-3,TRBV2,NA,TGTGCCAGCAGTGCTTCCAGGACTAGCGGGAGCACAGATACGCAGTATTTT,CASSASRTSGSTDTQYF
NA,TRBJ2-5,TRBV19,NA,TGTGCCAGTAGTCCATTCTTTAGCACAGACCAAGAGACCCAGTACTTC,CASSPFFSTDQETQYF
NA,TRBJ2-3,TRBV7-8,NA,TGTGCCAGCAGCACACTAGATACGCAGTATTTT,CASSTLDTQYF
NA,TRBJ2-7,TRBV5-1,NA,TGCGCCAGCAGCATAGTTACAGCTAGGGGGAATTACGAGCAGTACTTC,CASSIVTARGNYEQYF
NA,TRBJ2-3,TRBV6-1,NA,TGTGCCAGCAGCGATGATAACGGGGGTACGCAGTATTTT,CASSDDNGGTQYF
NA,TRBJ1-5,TRBV11-2,NA,TGTGCCAGCACGCCTAGCAGGGATCAGCCCCAGCATTTT,CASTPSRDQPQHF
TRBD2,TRBJ2-3,TRBV2,NA,TGTGCCAGCAGTCTAGCGGGGCTTAGCACAGATACGCAGTATTTT,CASSLAGLSTDTQYF
NA,TRBJ1-2,TRBV18,once,TGTGCCAGCTCACCACAGGCGGGGGGCGCTAATGGCTACACCTTC,CASSPQAGGANGYTF
TRBD1,TRBJ2-1,TRBV7-2,once,TGTGCCAGCACCTTAGCTCCAGGGGGTGGGTACAATGAGCAGTTCTTC,CASTLAPGGGYNEQFF
TRBD2,TRBJ2-4,TRBV6-5,NA,TGTGCCAGCAGTTACGAGACTAGCGGGAACATTCAGTACTTC,CASSYETSGNIQYF
TRBD1,TRBJ2-7,TRBV14,NA,TGTGCCAGCAGCTCCGGGACAGGGGGCTTCGAGCAGTACTTC,CASSSGTGGFEQYF
TRBD2,TRBJ2-1,TRBV29-1,NA,TGCAGCGTTTCGGGACTAGCGGGAGTCGGATTGGACAATGAGCAGTTCTTC,CSVSGLAGVGLDNEQFF
NA,TRBJ2-7,TRBV6-5,NA,TGTGCCAGCAGTTACGGGACAAGCAGCTACGAGCAGTACTTC,CASSYGTSSYEQYF
NA,TRBJ1-3,TRBV6-5,NA,TGTGCCAGCAGTTACTCGAAGAGGGGCGATGGAAACACCATATATTTT,CASSYSKRGDGNTIYF